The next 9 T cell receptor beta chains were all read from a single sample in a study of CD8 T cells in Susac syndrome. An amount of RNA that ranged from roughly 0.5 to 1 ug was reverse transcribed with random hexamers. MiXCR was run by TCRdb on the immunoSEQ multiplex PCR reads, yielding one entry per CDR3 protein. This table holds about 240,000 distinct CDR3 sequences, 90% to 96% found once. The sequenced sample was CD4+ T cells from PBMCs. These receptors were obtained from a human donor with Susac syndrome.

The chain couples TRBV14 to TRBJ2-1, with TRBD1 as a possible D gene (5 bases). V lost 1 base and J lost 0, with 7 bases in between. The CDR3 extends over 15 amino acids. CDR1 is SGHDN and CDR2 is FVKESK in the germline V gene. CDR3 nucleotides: TGTGCCAGCAGCCAAGGACAGCGCTCCTACAATGAGCAGTTCTTC. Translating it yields CASSQGQRSYNEQFF.

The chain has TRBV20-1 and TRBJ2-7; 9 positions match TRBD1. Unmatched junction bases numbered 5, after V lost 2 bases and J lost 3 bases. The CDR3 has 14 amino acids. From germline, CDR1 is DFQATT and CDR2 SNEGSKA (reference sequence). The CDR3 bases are TGCAGTGCTAGACAGGACAGGGGTGTCTACGAGCAGTACTTC. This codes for CSARQDRGVYEQYF.

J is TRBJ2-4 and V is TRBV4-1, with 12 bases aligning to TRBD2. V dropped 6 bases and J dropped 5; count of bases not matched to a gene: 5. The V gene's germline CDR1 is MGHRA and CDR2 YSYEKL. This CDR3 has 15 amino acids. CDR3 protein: CASRASGRAQNIQYF. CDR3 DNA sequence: TGCGCCAGCAGGGCTAGCGGGAGGGCCCAAAACATTCAGTACTTC.

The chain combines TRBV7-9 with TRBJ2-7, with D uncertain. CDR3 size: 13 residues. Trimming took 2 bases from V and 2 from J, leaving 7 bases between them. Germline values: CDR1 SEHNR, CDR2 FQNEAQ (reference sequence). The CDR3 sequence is CASSLQIPYEQYF. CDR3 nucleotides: TGTGCCAGCAGCTTACAGATACCCTACGAGCAGTACTTC.

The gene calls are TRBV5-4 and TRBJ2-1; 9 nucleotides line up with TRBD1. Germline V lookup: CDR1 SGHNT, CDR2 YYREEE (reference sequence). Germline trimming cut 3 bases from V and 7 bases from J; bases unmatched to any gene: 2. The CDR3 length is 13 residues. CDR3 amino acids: CASSWDRENEQFF. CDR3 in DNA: TGTGCCAGCAGCTGGGACAGGGAGAATGAGCAGTTCTTC.

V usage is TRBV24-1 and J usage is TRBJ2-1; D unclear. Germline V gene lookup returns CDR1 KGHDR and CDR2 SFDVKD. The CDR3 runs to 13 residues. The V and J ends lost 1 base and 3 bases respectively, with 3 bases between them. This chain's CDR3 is CATSDLNYNEQFF. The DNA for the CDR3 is TGTGCCACCAGTGATTTAAACTACAATGAGCAGTTCTTC.

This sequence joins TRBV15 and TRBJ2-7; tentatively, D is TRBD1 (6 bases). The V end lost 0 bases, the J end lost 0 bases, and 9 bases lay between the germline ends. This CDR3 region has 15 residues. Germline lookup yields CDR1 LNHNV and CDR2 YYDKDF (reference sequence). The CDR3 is CATSRDQGFSYEQYF. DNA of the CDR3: TGTGCCACCAGCAGAGACCAGGGGTTCTCCTACGAGCAGTACTTC.

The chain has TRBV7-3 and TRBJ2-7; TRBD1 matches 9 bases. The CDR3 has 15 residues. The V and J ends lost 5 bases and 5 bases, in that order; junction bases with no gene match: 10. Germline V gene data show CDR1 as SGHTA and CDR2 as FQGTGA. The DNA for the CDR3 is TGTGCCAGCAGCCCCGCGGGGACAGGGATTAACGAGCAGTACTTC. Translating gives CASSPAGTGINEQYF.

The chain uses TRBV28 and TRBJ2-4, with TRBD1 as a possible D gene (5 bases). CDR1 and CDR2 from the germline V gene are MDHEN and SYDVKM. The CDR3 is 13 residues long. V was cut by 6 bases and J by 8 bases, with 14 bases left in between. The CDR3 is CASSPDSFYIQYF. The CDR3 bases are TGTGCCAGCAGCCCCGACAGCTTCTACATTCAGTACTTC.